The 14 T cell receptor beta chains in this list originate from one sample, sequenced in a study of high-grade serous ovarian cancer treatment subgroups. Profiling relied on immunoSEQ multiplex PCR, and the TCRdb table lists in-frame clones only, not all of them. The sample consists of about 16,000 clones, 73% of them appearing once. The tumor samples were collected prior to definitive surgery or chemotherapy. The sequenced sample consisted of tumor tissue. These receptors were collected from a human donor with high-grade serous ovarian cancer.

The rearrangement uses TRBV6-6 and TRBJ2-1, with D possibly being TRBD1 (6 bases). Germline CDR1 reads MNHNY; CDR2 reads SVGAGI (reference sequence). The CDR3 is 16 amino acids. With 6 bases removed from V and 4 bases from J, the gap between germline ends came to 19 bases. CDR3 protein: CASRQPQGSRYNEQFF. CDR3 sequence (DNA): TGTGCCAGCAGGCAACCACAGGGATCGAGGTACAATGAGCAGTTCTTC.

The chain recombines TRBV5-4 with TRBJ2-5; 12 bases align to TRBD1. J gave up 5 bases and V 3 bases, and 5 bases lay outside the gene matches. The CDR3 spans 15 residues. Germline lookup yields CDR1 SGHNT and CDR2 YYREEE (reference sequence). This CDR3 reads CASSWGQGAQETQYF. The CDR3 DNA reads as TGTGCCAGCAGCTGGGGACAGGGGGCACAGGAGACCCAGTACTTC.

The genes are TRBV5-6 and TRBJ1-5; D remains ambiguous. The CDR3 runs to 14 residues. V was trimmed by 4 bases and J by 6 bases, leaving 14 bases between them. Germline loops: CDR1 SGHDT, CDR2 YYEEEE. CDR3 sequence (DNA): TGTGCCAGCAGCCTGAGGTGGCGGGGTCAGCCCCAGCATTTT. Amino acid sequence: CASSLRWRGQPQHF.

V usage is TRBV7-9 and J usage is TRBJ2-5; TRBD1 agrees at 11 bases. Germline CDR1 SEHNR, CDR2 FQNEAQ (reference sequence). There are 15 residues in the CDR3. Trimming took 5 bases from V and 4 from J; bases not matched to a gene: 6. The chain's CDR3 is CASSRGQGARETQYF. CDR3 DNA: TGTGCCAGCAGCCGAGGACAGGGGGCGCGAGAGACCCAGTACTTC.

This CDR3 is CASSQEGPSYEQYF. The CDR3, as DNA: TGTGCCAGCAGCCAAGAAGGGCCGTCCTACGAGCAGTACTTC. The genes are TRBV4-2 and TRBJ2-7; no clear D. Per germline, CDR1 LGHNA and CDR2 YNFKEQ. V was cut by 0 bases and J by 1 base, with 7 bases left in between. CDR3 size: 14 residues.

The chain employs TRBV7-6 and TRBJ1-6; D remains ambiguous. Germline assignment: CDR1 SGHVS and CDR2 FNYEAQ. V dropped 1 base and J dropped 9 bases, with 19 bases sitting between them. The CDR3 consists of 17 residues. The CDR3: CASSLVAGLGASSPLHF. The CDR3 nucleotides read TGTGCCAGCAGCTTAGTTGCGGGCCTCGGAGCTAGTTCACCCCTCCACTTT.

V gene TRBV18 combines with J gene TRBJ2-1, with D perhaps TRBD2 (5 bases). The length of the CDR3 is 15 residues. V was trimmed by 3 bases and J by 0 bases, leaving 9 bases between them. The germline gives CDR1 KGHSH, CDR2 LQKENI. The CDR3 DNA reads TGTGCCAGCTCACCGACGGGGAGCTCCTACAATGAGCAGTTCTTC. Translation gives CASSPTGSSYNEQFF.

V is TRBV7-6 and J is TRBJ2-1, with 9 bases lining up with TRBD2. The CDR3 runs to 14 residues. Germline CDR1 is SGHVS and CDR2 is FNYEAQ. V gave up 3 bases and J gave up 9 bases; unmatched junction bases: 6. The CDR3 here is CASSFGRGGREQFF. CDR3 bases: TGTGCCAGCAGCTTTGGGCGGGGGGGGCGTGAGCAGTTCTTC. Drawing the rest from reference TRBV7-6 and TRBJ2-1, the complete variable domain is GAGVSQSPRYKVTKRGQDVALRCDPISGHVSLYWYRQALGQGPEFLTYFNYEAQQDKSGLPNDRFSAERPEGSISTLTIQRTEQRDSAMYRCASSFGRGGREQFFGPGTRLTVL.

The rearrangement uses TRBV7-9 and TRBJ2-3; TRBD1 or TRBD2 may be the D gene (6 bases each). The CDR3 covers 17 residues. Germline assignment: CDR1 SEHNR and CDR2 FQNEAQ (reference sequence). The V and J ends lost 1 base and 1 base respectively, with 15 bases between them. The CDR3 is CASSLGGAGDRTDTQYF. The DNA for the CDR3 is TGTGCCAGCAGCTTAGGGGGGGCAGGGGATCGCACAGATACGCAGTATTTT.

The rearrangement uses TRBV9 and TRBJ1-5, with D unresolved. Germline V gene sequence: CDR1 SGDLS, CDR2 YYNGEE. V was pared by 1 base and J by 1 base, with 15 bases between. The CDR3 is made up of 17 amino acids. The CDR3 sequence: CASSVTKTQKSNQPQHF. CDR3 nucleotides: TGTGCCAGCAGCGTAACTAAGACTCAAAAGAGCAATCAGCCCCAGCATTTT.

The rearrangement joins TRBV2 to TRBJ1-4; TRBD1 agrees at 9 bases. The CDR3 is made up of 18 amino acids. Losses at the gene ends were 2 bases for V and 0 bases for J; bases not matched to a gene: 7. The germline V gene has CDR1 SNHLY and CDR2 FYNNEI. The CDR3 DNA reads TGTGCCAGCAGTGAAATGGGACAGGGAAGCCCAACTAATGAAAAACTGTTTTTT. Translation: CASSEMGQGSPTNEKLFF.

The genes are TRBV29-1 and TRBJ2-3; no firm D call. Trimming took 8 bases from V and 1 from J, leaving 7 bases between them. The CDR3 totals 11 residues. Germline CDR1 SQVTM, CDR2 ANQGSEA. The CDR3 DNA reads TGCAGCTCAAGGGGCACAGATACGCAGTATTTT. Protein: CSSRGTDTQYF.

The rearrangement links TRBV30 to TRBJ2-1; no firm D call. V lost 2 bases to trimming and J lost 0 bases, with 5 bases between them. This CDR3 region has 13 residues. Germline CDR1 GTSNPN, CDR2 SVGIG (reference sequence). The CDR3 DNA reads TGTGCCTGGAGTAGCAGCTCCTACAATGAGCAGTTCTTC. Its translation: CAWSSSSYNEQFF. The full variable domain, its missing parts supplied by reference TRBV30 and TRBJ2-1, is SQTIHQWPATLVQPVGSPLSLECTVEGTSNPNLYWYRQAAGRGLQLLFYSVGIGQISSEVPQNLSASRPQDRQFILSSKKLLLSDSGFYLCAWSSSSYNEQFFGPGTRLTVL.

The chain links TRBV28 to TRBJ1-2, with D possibly being TRBD1 (5 bases). Germline values: CDR1 MDHEN, CDR2 SYDVKM. The CDR3 spans 15 residues. Between the trimmed V and J ends, which lost 2 bases and 2 bases, there was a span of 12 bases. The chain's CDR3 is CASSLSQGRNYGYTF. As DNA, the CDR3 is TGTGCCAGCAGTTTAAGCCAGGGAAGAAACTATGGCTACACCTTC.